One sample yielded the 17 T cell receptor beta chains listed below, sequenced in a study of shared clonotypes between healthy human individuals. Generated by immunoSEQ multiplex PCR, the TCRdb table keeps only in-frame clones and is missing some. The sample lists millions of clones; about 92% were seen once. Sequenced material: naive CD4+ T cells sorted from blood. Subset indicated: CD45RA+ positively selected. All receptors derive from a man aged 18 to 29 in good health.

The chain employs TRBV4-3 and TRBJ2-2; D gene ambiguous. Trimming shortened V by 3 bases and J by 4 bases, and 0 bases separated the two germline ends. The CDR3 is 11 residues long. Germline loops: CDR1 LGHNA, CDR2 YSLEER. DNA of the CDR3: TGCGCCAGCAGCCACACCGGGGAGCTGTTTTTT. Amino acid sequence: CASSHTGELFF.

The rearrangement joins TRBV6-4 to TRBJ2-2; 7 nucleotides agree with TRBD2. CDR1 is MRHNA, CDR2 SNTAGT, per germline. V trimming: 0 bases; J trimming: 2 bases; junction bases outside the gene matches: 3. There are 16 residues in the CDR3. The CDR3 DNA reads as TGTGCCAGCAGTGACTCTGGCGGGAGTAACACCGGGGAGCTGTTTTTT. This gives the protein CASSDSGGSNTGELFF.

This chain connects TRBV5-4 to TRBJ2-2; the match to TRBD2 covers 11 bases. V shed 4 bases, J shed 4 bases, and the junction held 6 bases outside the gene matches. Germline V CDR1 and CDR2: SGHNT, YYREEE (reference sequence). This CDR3 has 16 amino acids. Written as DNA, the CDR3 is TGTGCCAGCAGCGCCGTAGCGGGGGGGACCACCGGGGAGCTGTTTTTT. It yields the protein CASSAVAGGTTGELFF.

This clone was counted a few times. The chain uses TRBV4-3 and TRBJ2-5; 8 bases align to TRBD2. Germline V gives CDR1 LGHNA, CDR2 YSLEER. Unmatched junction bases numbered 23, after V lost 3 bases and J lost 5 bases. This CDR3 region has 20 residues. The CDR3 region has the DNA TGCGCCAGCAGCCAGTACTCTGTGGCTAGCGGGCCAGGAGTGGGTGAGACCCAGTACTTC. Protein: CASSQYSVASGPGVGETQYF.

The CDR3 bases are TGCGCCAGCAGCTTGGGAGACGGGCCGGGGGAGACCCAGTACTTC. Its translation is CASSLGDGPGETQYF. The V gene is TRBV5-1, the J gene TRBJ2-5, with a tentative D call TRBD2 (5 bases). Germline assignment: CDR1 SGHRS and CDR2 YFSETQ. Trimming shortened V by 0 bases and J by 5 bases, and 14 bases separated the two germline ends. The CDR3 covers 15 residues.

The chain uses TRBV4-1 and TRBJ2-1, with a tentative D call TRBD2 (5 bases). The CDR3 spans 16 residues. Germline V gives CDR1 MGHRA, CDR2 YSYEKL. V dropped 0 bases and J dropped 6 bases, with 15 bases sitting between them. CDR3: CASSQDLASTFNEQFF. CDR3 nucleotides: TGCGCCAGCAGCCAAGATCTCGCTAGCACCTTCAATGAGCAGTTCTTC.

The chain recombines TRBV6-6 with TRBJ1-1, with 7 bases fitting TRBD1. This CDR3 region has 16 residues. The V gene's germline CDR1 is MNHNY and CDR2 SVGAGI (reference sequence). V was clipped by 2 bases and J by 4 bases; unmatched bases: 10. The CDR3 sequence: CASSYRTGLSGTEAFF. The DNA for the CDR3 is TGTGCCAGCAGTTACCGGACAGGCTTATCCGGCACTGAAGCTTTCTTT.

The chain recombines TRBV6-1 with TRBJ2-3; D remains ambiguous. V shed 5 bases and J shed 0 bases, with 12 bases lying between them. The germline V gene has CDR1 MNHNS and CDR2 SASEGT. The CDR3 consists of 15 residues. The CDR3 loop reads CASSQRVASTDTQYF. The CDR3 region has the DNA TGTGCCAGCAGTCAAAGGGTAGCTAGCACAGATACGCAGTATTTT.

This chain connects TRBV6-5 to TRBJ1-2; D remains ambiguous. The CDR3 contains 14 residues. The V end was cut by 2 bases, the J end by 1 base, with 8 bases between. CDR1 is MNHEY, CDR2 SVGAGI, per germline. The CDR3 DNA follows: TGTGCCAGCAGTTACGGACGGTTTAACTATGGCTACACCTTC. It is translated as CASSYGRFNYGYTF.

This chain links TRBV11-2 with TRBJ1-6, with D possibly being TRBD1 (5 bases). The V end lost 2 bases, the J end lost 10 bases, and 9 bases lay between the germline ends. The CDR3 is made up of 13 amino acids. Germline lookup yields CDR1 SGHAT and CDR2 FQNNGV. CDR3 nucleotides: TGTGCCAGCAGCTTAAAAGGGGTCTCACCCCTCCACTTT. Translation gives CASSLKGVSPLHF.

This rearrangement joins TRBV5-4 to TRBJ2-3; the D gene is possibly TRBD2 (5 bases). Trimming left V 4 bases short and J 2 bases short, with 14 bases between. The CDR3 has 15 amino acids. The germline gives CDR1 SGHNT, CDR2 YYREEE (reference sequence). The chain's CDR3 is CASSGFSANTDTQYF. In nucleotides, the CDR3 is TGTGCCAGCAGCGGGTTTAGCGCGAACACAGATACGCAGTATTTT.

The chain employs TRBV7-2 and TRBJ1-2, with TRBD1 identical over 7 bases. There are 16 residues in the CDR3. The germline V gene has CDR1 SGHTA and CDR2 FQGNSA. V gave up 0 bases and J gave up 4 bases; unmatched junction bases: 8. The CDR3 sequence is CASSLAGQGGRYGYTF. As DNA, the CDR3 is TGTGCCAGCAGCTTAGCAGGGCAGGGGGGGCGCTATGGCTACACCTTC. Together with reference TRBV7-2 and TRBJ1-2, the CDR3 gives the full variable domain: GAGVSQSPSNKVTEKGKDVELRCDPISGHTALYWYRQSLGQGLEFLIYFQGNSAPDKSGLPSDRFSAERTGGSVSTLTIQRTQQEDSAVYLCASSLAGQGGRYGYTFGSGTRLTVV.

The chain recombines TRBV6-1 with TRBJ1-2; no definite D call. The germline gives CDR1 MNHNS, CDR2 SASEGT. Between the trimmed V and J ends, which lost 5 bases and 6 bases, there was a span of 13 bases. This CDR3 has 13 amino acids. The CDR3 nucleotides are TGTGCCAGCAGTAGACTCAGATCCGATGGCTACACCTTC. Its protein product is CASSRLRSDGYTF.

The chain couples TRBV30 to TRBJ1-2; D possibly corresponds to TRBD1 (5 bases). Germline CDR1 GTSNPN, CDR2 SVGIG (reference sequence). The CDR3 extends over 12 amino acids. V was pared by 7 bases and J by 6 bases, with 15 bases between. The CDR3 region is CASGRDFNGYTF. The CDR3 nucleotides read TGTGCCTCGGGCAGGGATTTTAATGGCTACACCTTC.

The V call is TRBV18, the J call TRBJ2-3; perhaps TRBD1 as D (5 bases). Deletions cut 3 bases from V and 2 bases from J, with 15 bases between. The CDR3 runs 16 residues. Germline V lookup: CDR1 KGHSH, CDR2 LQKENI. In nucleotides, the CDR3 is TGTGCCAGCTCACCGACGATTGGGGCTGCCACAGATACGCAGTATTTT. It codes for CASSPTIGAATDTQYF.

This clone was found a few times. This chain connects TRBV28 to TRBJ1-5; TRBD1 agrees at 8 bases. Germline lookup yields CDR1 MDHEN and CDR2 SYDVKM. The V gene end was trimmed by 5 bases and the J gene end by 6 bases; junction bases not matched to a gene: 9. The CDR3 extends over 15 amino acids. The CDR3 bases are TGTGCCAGCAGTCCCGGGACAGGCGACGCTCAGCCCCAGCATTTT. Translation: CASSPGTGDAQPQHF.

About this clone itself: Other DNA sequences from this sample encode an identical CDR3 as well. This chain links TRBV6-5 with TRBJ1-1; no clear D. V was pared by 0 bases and J by 1 base, with 6 bases between. The CDR3 length is 14 residues. The germline V gene has CDR1 MNHEY and CDR2 SVGAGI. This chain's CDR3 is CASSYSGRNTEAFF. The CDR3 bases are TGTGCCAGCAGTTACTCGGGCAGGAACACTGAAGCTTTCTTT.